Each of the 2 T cell receptor beta chains below was sequenced from the same sample in a study of CD8+CD57+ T cells in acquired aplastic anemia. CDR3 and TCR beta VDJ profiling relied on a genomic DNA template. TCRdb redid the calling of the reads with MiXCR, one entry per CDR3 protein. The profile shows under 250,000 distinct CDR3 sequences, 34% of them singletons. Sequencing input: sorted CD4+, CD8+, or CD8+CD57+ T cells (not recorded which) from PBMCs. All receptors come from a human donor in good health, serving as a control.

The chain joins TRBV3-1 to TRBJ2-3; 11 positions match TRBD2. This CDR3 contains 18 residues. Germline V lookup: CDR1 LGHDT, CDR2 YNNKEL (reference sequence). Trimming took 0 bases from V and 3 from J; bases not matched to a gene: 8. Written as DNA, the CDR3 is TGTGCCAGCAGCCAAGATCACGGACTAGCGGGTCGGACAGATACGCAGTATTTT. It codes for CASSQDHGLAGRTDTQYF.

The J gene is TRBJ2-7, the V gene TRBV7-9, with 7 bases lining up with TRBD1. Losses at the gene ends were 5 bases for V and 4 bases for J; bases not matched to a gene: 8. The CDR3 has 14 residues. CDR1 is SEHNR and CDR2 is FQNEAQ in the germline V gene (reference sequence). DNA of the CDR3: TGTGCCAGCAGCCCTACGACAGGGTCATACGAGCAGTACTTC. It translates to CASSPTTGSYEQYF.